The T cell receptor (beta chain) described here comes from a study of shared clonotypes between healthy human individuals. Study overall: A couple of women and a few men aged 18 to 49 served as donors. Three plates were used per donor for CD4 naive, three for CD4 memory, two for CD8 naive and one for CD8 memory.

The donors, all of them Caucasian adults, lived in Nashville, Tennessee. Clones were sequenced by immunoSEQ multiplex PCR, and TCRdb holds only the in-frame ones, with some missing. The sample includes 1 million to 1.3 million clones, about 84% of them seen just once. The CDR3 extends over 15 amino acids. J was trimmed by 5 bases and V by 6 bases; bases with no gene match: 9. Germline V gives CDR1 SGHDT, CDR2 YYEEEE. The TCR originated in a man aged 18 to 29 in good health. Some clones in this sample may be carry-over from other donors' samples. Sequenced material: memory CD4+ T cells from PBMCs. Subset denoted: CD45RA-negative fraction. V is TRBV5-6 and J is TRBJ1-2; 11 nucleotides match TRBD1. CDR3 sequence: CASMLPGQGVYGYTF. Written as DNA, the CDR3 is TGTGCCAGCATGCTCCCGGGACAGGGGGTGTATGGCTACACCTTC.